One sample yielded the 21 T cell receptor beta chains listed below, sequenced in a study of Ad26.COV2.S vaccination and SARS-CoV-2 variants. Treatment here: about 20 received Ad26.COV2.S at low or high dose, single or two shots; 5 received placebo; per-sample allocation not given. Each sample was drawn 63 days after the first injection (of vaccine or placebo). The table came from immunoSEQ multiplex PCR; TCRdb's copy has only in-frame clones and leaves some out. The sample lists 440,000 or so clones; 90% were seen once. The sample was peripheral blood, taken in a trial of Ad26.COV2.S vaccine versus placebo. All receptors come from a person between 18 and 65 years old who received the Ad26.COV2.S COVID-19 vaccine or a placebo.

This clone has a handful of counts. The sample holds other DNA sequences that translate to the same CDR3. The chain carries TRBV18 and TRBJ2-3, with D unresolved. The germline V gene encodes CDR1 KGHSH and CDR2 LQKENI. Deletions cut 3 bases from V and 6 bases from J, with 10 bases between. CDR3 length equals 13 residues. CDR3 DNA sequence: TGTGCCAGCTCACCGCTATTCGGGGATACGCAGTATTTT. It translates to CASSPLFGDTQYF.

The chain carries TRBV21-1 and TRBJ2-4; the table's D call TRBD2 went unverified against the DNA. TRBV21-1 is a known pseudogene. The CDR3 consists of 21 residues. CDR3 loop: CASSKLPGLAGANGPQNIQYF. The CDR3 bases are TGTGCCAGCAGCAAATTGCCGGGACTAGCGGGAGCCAACGGTCCCCAAAACATTCAGTACTTC.

A single count supports this clone. The rearrangement uses TRBV18 and TRBJ2-7; D perhaps matches TRBD1 (5 bases). The germline V gene encodes CDR1 KGHSH and CDR2 LQKENI. Trimming pared 2 bases from V and 2 bases from J, leaving 10 bases between. The CDR3 is 14 residues long. Here the CDR3 DNA reads TGTGCCAGCTCACCAGTGGGGCTGACCTACGAGCAGTACTTC. Its protein product is CASSPVGLTYEQYF.

The chain carries TRBV11-1 and TRBJ1-4, with D possibly being TRBD1 (5 bases). Between the trimmed V and J ends, which lost 5 bases and 5 bases, there was a span of 12 bases. This CDR3 has 14 amino acids. CDR1 is SGHAT and CDR2 is FQDESV in the germline V gene (reference sequence). The CDR3 sequence: CASSQGRENEKLFF. The CDR3 coding sequence is TGTGCCAGCAGCCAGGGCCGGGAGAATGAAAAACTGTTTTTT.

The chain combines TRBV4-3 with TRBJ2-1, with a possible D match to TRBD1 (6 bases). The CDR3 is 16 amino acids. Germline V CDR1 and CDR2: LGHNA, YSLEER. Trimming took off 0 bases at V and 4 bases at J, with 13 bases between the two ends. CDR3 nucleotide sequence: TGCGCCAGCAGCCAAGAAACAGGGAGTAGATACAATGAGCAGTTCTTC. Translated, it gives CASSQETGSRYNEQFF.

The V call is TRBV29-1, the J call TRBJ2-7; 8 bases fit TRBD2. CDR1 is SQVTM and CDR2 is ANQGSEA in the germline V gene. The CDR3 sequence is 14 residues long. Germline trimming cut 1 base from V and 0 bases from J; bases unmatched to any gene: 2. As DNA, the CDR3 is TGCAGCGTTGAAGTAGCGGGGAGCTCCTACGAGCAGTACTTC. Translation: CSVEVAGSSYEQYF.

This chain links TRBV19 with TRBJ1-5, with a possible D match to TRBD1 (6 bases). V gave up 9 bases and J gave up 3 bases, with 9 bases separating them. The V gene's germline CDR1 is LNHDA and CDR2 SQIVND (reference sequence). CDR3 size: 12 residues. The CDR3 region has the DNA TGTGCCAGCAGACAGGACAATCAGCCCCAGCATTTT. This encodes CASRQDNQPQHF. The full variable domain, in which reference TRBV19 and TRBJ1-5 provide the parts outside the CDR3, is DGGITQSPKYLFRKEGQNVTLSCEQNLNHDAMYWYRQDPGQGLRLIYYSQIVNDFQKGDIAEGYSVSREKKESFPLTVTSAQKNPTAFYLCASRQDNQPQHFGDGTRLSIL.

The chain combines TRBV18 with TRBJ2-7; possibly TRBD1 for D (5 bases). The V and J ends lost 2 bases and 6 bases respectively, with 17 bases between them. Germline V gene lookup returns CDR1 KGHSH and CDR2 LQKENI. CDR3 size: 15 residues. The CDR3 sequence is CASSPWGPQPGEQYF. The CDR3 nucleotides read TGTGCCAGCTCACCATGGGGCCCTCAGCCGGGCGAGCAGTACTTC. Variable domain in full (rest from reference TRBV18 and TRBJ2-7): NAGVMQNPRHLVRRRGQEARLRCSPMKGHSHVYWYRQLPEEGLKFMVYLQKENIIDESGMPKERFSAEFPKEGPSILRIQQVVRGDSAAYFCASSPWGPQPGEQYFGPGTRLTVT.

The V call is TRBV27, the J call TRBJ2-3; a possible D gene is TRBD1 (6 bases). Trimming pared 10 bases from V and 5 bases from J, leaving 16 bases between. The CDR3 covers 13 residues. CDR1 and CDR2 from the germline V gene are MNHEY and SMNVEV (reference sequence). The CDR3 bases are TGTGCCACCACACAGGGTCTCGGAGATACGCAGTATTTT. As protein: CATTQGLGDTQYF.

V and J are TRBV5-5 and TRBJ2-2; D is unclear. Trimming left V 4 bases short and J 4 bases short, with 11 bases between. There are 14 residues in the CDR3. The germline gives CDR1 SGHKS, CDR2 YYEKEE (reference sequence). The CDR3 protein is CASSHLRSTGELFF. In nucleotides, the CDR3 is TGTGCCAGCAGCCACCTTCGCAGCACCGGGGAGCTGTTTTTT.

J is TRBJ1-2 and V is TRBV10-1; no reliable D call. The V end was cut by 7 bases, the J end by 3 bases, with 21 bases between. Germline values: CDR1 WNHNN, CDR2 SYGVQD (reference sequence). The CDR3 is 16 amino acids. CDR3 protein: CASTLRTQQPYYGYTF. In DNA form, the CDR3 reads TGCGCCAGCACCCTCAGGACGCAACAGCCCTACTATGGCTACACCTTC.

The V call is TRBV10-3, the J call TRBJ2-3, with TRBD2 as a possible D gene (6 bases). Trimming removed 2 bases at V and 4 bases at J, with 16 bases between. The germline V gene has CDR1 ENHRY and CDR2 SYGVKD. This CDR3 contains 16 residues. The CDR3 is CAISERSPSVPDTQYF. CDR3 sequence (DNA): TGTGCCATCAGTGAGAGGTCCCCTAGCGTGCCAGATACGCAGTATTTT.

This chain joins TRBV3-1 (or the pseudogene TRBV3-2) and TRBJ2-5; no reliable D call. The germline V gene encodes CDR1 LGHDT and CDR2 YNNKEL (reference sequence). The CDR3 totals 11 residues. V dropped 0 bases and J dropped 4 bases, with 0 bases sitting between them. The CDR3 bases are TGTGCCAGCAGCCAAGAAGAGACCCAGTACTTC. Protein: CASSQEETQYF.

This chain joins TRBV24-1 and TRBJ2-7; the match to TRBD2 covers 8 bases. The CDR3 runs 17 residues. V gave up 7 bases and J gave up 6 bases; unmatched junction bases: 19. Germline-derived CDR1 and CDR2 are KGHDR and SFDVKD. This CDR3 reads CATSLPLGREDQGEQYF. For the CDR3, the DNA is TGTGCCACCAGCCTCCCCCTGGGGCGGGAGGATCAGGGCGAGCAGTACTTC.

The genes are TRBV19 and TRBJ2-2; D assignment may be TRBD1 or TRBD2 (5 bases each). The CDR3 sequence is 14 residues long. Germline V gene sequence: CDR1 LNHDA, CDR2 SQIVND (reference sequence). V lost 11 bases and J 3 bases, leaving 16 bases between the germline ends. The CDR3 region has the DNA TGTGCCTGCGAAGGAGGCAGGGACACCGGGGAGCTGTTTTTT. This translates into CACEGGRDTGELFF.

The CDR3 reads CAWMSGRINEQFF. The CDR3 DNA sequence: TGTGCCTGGATGAGCGGGAGGATAAATGAGCAGTTCTTC. The chain employs TRBV30 and TRBJ2-1, with 9 bases that match TRBD2. V was pared by 4 bases and J by 7 bases, with 5 bases of the junction left unmatched. This CDR3 is 13 amino acids long. Germline values: CDR1 GTSNPN, CDR2 SVGIG (reference sequence).

The chain links TRBV3-1 (or the pseudogene TRBV3-2) to TRBJ2-3; 10 bases fit TRBD1. The J segment lost 2 bases and the V segment lost 1 base, leaving 6 bases of the junction unmatched. CDR3 length: 17 amino acids. Germline V gives CDR1 LGHDT, CDR2 YNNKEL (reference sequence). The CDR3 loop is CASSQAGTGAPTDTQYF. The CDR3 region has the DNA TGTGCCAGCAGCCAAGCCGGGACAGGGGCCCCCACAGATACGCAGTATTTT.

V and J are TRBV27 and TRBJ2-5; 15 nucleotides line up with TRBD2. CDR3 length: 21 amino acids. Per germline, CDR1 MNHEY and CDR2 SMNVEV (reference sequence). After removal of 1 base from V and 3 bases from J, the junction contained 15 bases not matched to a gene. CDR3 protein: CASSLFPLGLAGGPSKETQYF. The CDR3 nucleotides read TGTGCCAGCAGTTTATTCCCTCTCGGACTAGCGGGAGGGCCCTCGAAAGAGACCCAGTACTTC.

The chain is built from TRBV27 and TRBJ2-1, with unresolved D. This CDR3 is built from 13 residues. Trimming took off 3 bases at V and 4 bases at J, with 7 bases between the two ends. CDR1 is MNHEY and CDR2 is SMNVEV in the germline V gene (reference sequence). The CDR3 is CASSFNGYNEQFF. The CDR3 nucleotides are TGTGCCAGCAGTTTTAACGGATACAATGAGCAGTTCTTC.

Regarding this clone: Other DNA sequences from this sample encode an identical CDR3 as well. The chain carries TRBV18 and TRBJ2-1; 15 nucleotides match TRBD2. The germline gives CDR1 KGHSH, CDR2 LQKENI. V shed 3 bases, J shed 7 bases, and the junction held 1 base outside the gene matches. The length of the CDR3 is 15 residues. Written as DNA, the CDR3 is TGTGCCAGCTCACCGGGGACTAGCGGGAGGAATGAGCAGTTCTTC. It encodes CASSPGTSGRNEQFF.

The chain employs TRBV19 and TRBJ2-2; 10 nucleotides align to TRBD1. Germline CDR1 is LNHDA and CDR2 is SQIVND (reference sequence). V was pared by 6 bases and J by 7 bases, with 5 bases of the junction left unmatched. The CDR3 has 14 amino acids. CDR3 DNA: TGTGCCAGTAGGATGACAGGGGGCGGCGGGGAGCTGTTTTTT. It yields the protein CASRMTGGGGELFF.